The clone carrying this T cell receptor beta chain was observed a handful of times. Unique molecular identifiers were used in preparing the TCRbeta library. In TCRdb, the PCR reads were re-called with MiXCR into one record per CDR3 protein. The sample includes about 370,000 distinct CDR3 sequences, just over 20% of them seen just once. These data are taken from a study of T-cell reconstitution after alpha-beta-depleted transplantation in children. The sequence was collected from a human donor who donated a stem cell graft to a child with acute myeloid leukemia. Source: PBMCs from the stem cell graft donor, taken from the stem cell graft.

This chain's CDR3 is CASSLDVGQQPQHF. The CDR3 DNA follows: TGTGCCAGCAGCTTGGATGTGGGTCAACAGCCCCAGCATTTT. The rearrangement joins TRBV5-5 to TRBJ1-5; no clear D. V lost 0 bases, J lost 7 bases, and 11 bases lay in between. From germline, CDR1 is SGHKS and CDR2 YYEKEE (reference sequence). The CDR3 sequence is 14 residues long.